A single T cell receptor beta chain is shown here with its context. Deletions cut 0 bases from V and 0 bases from J, with 11 bases between. Per germline, CDR1 SGHNT and CDR2 YYREEE (reference sequence). The length of the CDR3 is 16 residues. The record originates from a study of blood T cell repertoires in COVID-19. Turning to the study itself: Donors in the United States, Italy and Spain gave samples during acute or convalescent COVID-19.

In the original workflow: Using reference gene primer amplification, nucleated cell counts were estimated. Data came from immunoSEQ multiplex PCR; TCRdb stores just in-frame clones and leaves some out. Clone size and V and J calls were adopted from that table, with D and trimming inferred from the DNA. This table holds over 250,000 clones, 88% found once. The receptor comes from a man aged 60-69 years who had recovered from COVID-19. Sequences were obtained from peripheral blood. The V call is TRBV5-4, the J call TRBJ2-3; D might be TRBD2 (5 bases). CDR3 protein: CASSLGPAVSTDTQYF. In nucleotides, the CDR3 is TGTGCCAGCAGCTTGGGGCCAGCGGTTAGCACAGATACGCAGTATTTT.